Listed below are T cell receptor beta chains from one sample, sequenced in a study of blood T cell repertoires in COVID-19. Only in-frame clones appear in the TCRdb table, and some are missing; sequencing was by immunoSEQ multiplex PCR. The table shows 20,000 to 30,000 clones, with approximately 85% occurring only once. Sequenced sample: peripheral blood. These receptors originate from a human donor in a cohort sampled during active COVID-19. CDR3s include the opening cysteine and the closing phenylalanine or tryptophan. A D gene is named only where the DNA matches it firmly. For some rows the clone size is stated as once, few or many, or as a class when expanded; others skip it.

TRBJ1-5	.	.	TRBV10-3	TGTGCCTCTTCCGGGGTAGCGGGCAATCAGCCCCAGCATTTT	CASSGVAGNQPQHF
TRBJ1-5	TRBD1	.	TRBV24-1	TGTGCCACCAGTGATAGGGGGCCTCTTCGGCGTCAGCCCCAGCATTTT	CATSDRGPLRRQPQHF
TRBJ1-2	.	.	TRBV5-1	TGCGCCAGCAGCTTGGAGCCGGGGGGCTACACCTTC	CASSLEPGGYTF
TRBJ1-2	.	.	TRBV25-1	TGTGCCAGCAGGACAGGACAGCATGGCTACACCTTC	CASRTGQHGYTF
TRBJ2-7	.	once	TRBV9	TGTGCCAGCAGCATCCGACAGGACGCTTACGAGCAGTACTTC	CASSIRQDAYEQYF
TRBJ2-7	.	few	TRBV19	TGTGCCAGTAGTATTGCTGGACAGTCCTACGAGCAGTACTTC	CASSIAGQSYEQYF
TRBJ2-1	TRBD2	.	TRBV7-2	TGTGCCAGCAGCAAAAGAGGGCTAGCGGGAGACCTCTCGACCAATGAGCAGTTCTTC	CASSKRGLAGDLSTNEQFF
TRBJ1-1	.	.	TRBV4-1	TGCGCCAGCAGTCCCTCGGTCCTCCATGACACTGAAGCTTTCTTT	CASSPSVLHDTEAFF
TRBJ1-3	.	.	TRBV27	TGTGCCAGCAGTTTATCGTTTGGGGGCACGTATCCTGGAAACACCATATATTTT	CASSLSFGGTYPGNTIYF
TRBJ2-3	TRBD2	.	TRBV9	TGTGCCAGCAGACGGACTAGCGGGAGGTCTCCCACAGATACGCAGTATTTT	CASRRTSGRSPTDTQYF
TRBJ1-2	.	.	TRBV5-1	TGCGCCAGCAGCCCGGAGCCGTTTAACTATGGCTACACCTTC	CASSPEPFNYGYTF
TRBJ1-2	TRBD1	.	TRBV11-2	TGTGCCAGCAGCCCCCGACAGGGAAATCACTATGGCTACACCTTC	CASSPRQGNHYGYTF
TRBJ2-7	TRBD2	.	TRBV9	TGTGCCAGCAGCGGGGGGACTAGCGGAGTCTACGAGCAGTACTTC	CASSGGTSGVYEQYF
TRBJ2-7	.	.	TRBV5-1	TGCGCCAGCAGCCGCCCCGGGACCGCGGGAGAGCAGTACTTC	CASSRPGTAGEQYF
TRBJ2-1	TRBD1	.	TRBV7-7	TGTGCCAGCAGCTTAGAGACAGGGAAACAATATGAGCAGTTCTTC	CASSLETGKQYEQFF
TRBJ2-1	.	.	TRBV5-1	TGCGCCAGCAGCTTGGGCGGGGTTTACTCCTACAATGAGCAGTTCTTC	CASSLGGVYSYNEQFF
TRBJ1-2	.	.	TRBV24-1	TGTGCCACCAGTGTGGGGGGACCAGTTTGCTACACCTTC	CATSVGGPVCYTF
TRBJ2-1	TRBD2	.	TRBV4-2	TGTGCCAGCAGCCACCCTGGGACTAGCGGCCTCTACAATGAGCAGTTCTTC	CASSHPGTSGLYNEQFF
TRBJ2-2	.	.	TRBV7-3	TGTGCCAGCAGCCTCGGGGCTAGCGTAAACACCGGGGAGCTGTTTTTT	CASSLGASVNTGELFF
TRBJ1-2	.	.	TRBV6-5	TGTGCCAGCAGTTACTCGAATGTTCAGGGTCGTGGCTACACCTTC	CASSYSNVQGRGYTF
TRBJ2-3	.	.	TRBV4-3	TGCGCCAGCAGCCCTCAAGGGGCAGGACCCACAGATACGCAGTATTTT	CASSPQGAGPTDTQYF
TRBJ2-7	.	once	TRBV21-1	TGTGCCAGCAGCCGACGGACAGGGGGCGATGTGGCGGCCTCCTACGAGCAGTACTTC	CASSRRTGGDVAASYEQYF
TRBJ2-1	.	.	TRBV14	TGTGCCAGCAGCACCCCGGACTGGAGCTCCTACAATGAGCAGTTCTTC	CASSTPDWSSYNEQFF
TRBJ1-5	TRBD1	.	TRBV6-1	TGTGCCAGCAGTGAATCCCCGACAGGGGGCAGCAATCAGCCCCAGCATTTT	CASSESPTGGSNQPQHF
TRBJ2-5	TRBD2	.	TRBV4-3	TGCGCCAGCAGCCAAGATTACGGGGGGTTGTTGGAGACCCAGTACTTC	CASSQDYGGLLETQYF
TRBJ2-4	.	.	TRBV5-5	TGTGCCAGCAGCTCCCCCTGGGGAGGTACTCTGGCCAAAAACATTCAGTACTTC	CASSSPWGGTLAKNIQYF
TRBJ2-7	.	.	TRBV28	TGTGCCATCTCGATTGGAGGCGCAGCCTACGAGCAGTACTTC	CAISIGGAAYEQYF
TRBJ2-3	TRBD2	.	TRBV5-1	TGCGCCAGCAGCTTGGCGGGGACTAGCGGGAGTACGAACACAGATACGCAGTATTTT	CASSLAGTSGSTNTDTQYF
TRBJ2-3	.	.	TRBV7-2	TGTGCCAGCAGCTTAGTGGCTAGCGTGGATACGCAGTATTTT	CASSLVASVDTQYF
TRBJ2-1	TRBD2	.	TRBV7-3	TGTGCCAGCAGCTCGACTAGCGGTTACAATGAGCAGTTCTTC	CASSSTSGYNEQFF
TRBJ1-4	TRBD1	.	TRBV2	TGTGCCAGCAGTGAAACGACAGGGGGGGGAGAAAAACTGTTTTTT	CASSETTGGGEKLFF
TRBJ2-2	.	.	TRBV13	TGTGCCAGCAGCTTAATCGGTACAGGGCGTACCGGGGAGCTGTTTTTT	CASSLIGTGRTGELFF
TRBJ2-7	TRBD2	medium-sized	TRBV11-1	TGTGCCAGCAGTTACGGGACTAGCGGCGAGCAGTACTTC	CASSYGTSGEQYF
TRBJ2-2	.	.	TRBV27	TGTGCCAGCAGTCCCTCATCCACAAGACAGCGAATTCCCACCGGGGAGCTGTTTTTT	CASSPSSTRQRIPTGELFF
TRBJ2-3	TRBD2	.	TRBV7-2	TGTGCCAGCAGCTTAACTAGCGGGAGGGCCGTAGATACGCAGTATTTT	CASSLTSGRAVDTQYF
TRBJ1-3	.	.	TRBV27	TGTGCCAGCAGTCCGACAGGCGGCAACACCGGAAACACCATATATTTT	CASSPTGGNTGNTIYF
TRBJ2-1	.	few	TRBV7-2	TGTGCCAGCAGCTCCGGGACTCAATTGCAGTTCTTC	CASSSGTQLQFF
TRBJ2-7	.	.	TRBV11-3	TGTGCCAGCAGCTTAACGCAGGGCGAGCAGTACTTC	CASSLTQGEQYF
TRBJ1-6	.	.	TRBV7-8	TGTGCCAGTAAGGACAGTTCCTATAATTCACCCCTCCACTTT	CASKDSSYNSPLHF
TRBJ1-1	.	.	TRBV9	TGTGCCAGCAGCGTAGGGACAGTTGGTAGCACTGAAGCTTTCTTT	CASSVGTVGSTEAFF
TRBJ1-2	TRBD1	once	TRBV19	TGTGCCAGTAGGGACGGACAGGGAGGCTATGGCTACACCTTC	CASRDGQGGYGYTF
TRBJ2-5	TRBD1	.	TRBV30	TGTGCCTGGAGTCGGTTAACAGGGGGCGGTCTAGAGACCCAGTACTTC	CAWSRLTGGGLETQYF
TRBJ1-2	TRBD1	.	TRBV19	TGTGCCACTCGCACAGGGGGCAATGGCTACACCTTC	CATRTGGNGYTF
TRBJ2-2	.	.	TRBV7-8	TGTGCCAGCAGCTCGAACCGGGGATACACCGGGGAGCTGTTTTTT	CASSSNRGYTGELFF
TRBJ2-5	.	.	TRBV5-1	TGCGCCAGCGGAAGGGGGACCATCCAAGAGACCCAGTACTTC	CASGRGTIQETQYF
TRBJ2-1	.	.	TRBV30	TGTGCCTGGATAAAGAGCTACAATGAGCAGTTCTTC	CAWIKSYNEQFF
TRBJ2-3	TRBD2	.	TRBV29-1	TGCAGCGCCGCGGGCGGGAGTCGCACAGATACGCAGTATTTT	CSAAGGSRTDTQYF